The sequence of this T cell receptor (beta chain) was determined in a study of T cell repertoires in ileal Crohn's disease. General study points: Compared with non-smokers, active smokers at surgery showed more clonal expansions.

Stated time point: inflamed ileum from the surgical specimen. The CDR3 length is 15 residues. Trimming pared 3 bases from V and 0 bases from J, leaving 11 bases between. Germline V CDR1 and CDR2: SEHNR, FQNEAQ (reference sequence). Generated by immunoSEQ multiplex PCR, the TCRdb table keeps only in-frame clones and is missing some. The table records around 9,700 clones, roughly 91% of them present only once. This clone was detected once. The antigen remains undetermined. Other DNA sequences of this sample code for an identical CDR3. This clonotype was obtained from an adult with Crohn's disease. The specimen sequenced was ileal tissue. This rearrangement joins TRBV7-9 to TRBJ1-1; no clear D. CDR3 residues: CASSLSGILNTEAFF. CDR3 coding DNA: TGTGCCAGCAGCTTGTCAGGAATCCTGAACACTGAAGCTTTCTTT.